This T cell receptor (beta chain) originates from a study of OX40 agonist ivuxolimab in advanced cancers. Points from the study as a whole: CD8+ T cells were the subset that, on average, had more expanded clones than CD4+.

TCRdb keeps only in-frame clones here, not all; method: immunoSEQ multiplex PCR. Found here are over 85,000 clones, roughly nine tenths of them singletons; the top ten hold roughly 5.5%. V gave up 6 bases and J gave up 8 bases; unmatched junction bases: 9. This CDR3 has 13 amino acids. The germline V gene has CDR1 MNHEY and CDR2 SVGAGI. Sampling times: baseline, cycle 4 day 1, cycle 7 day 1. A remark on this clone: Its antigen is unidentified.

Material: CD4+ or CD8+ T cells sorted from blood, obtained in a trial of the OX40 agonist ivuxolimab. This TCR came from an adult with an advanced solid tumor such as melanoma, head and neck, liver or kidney cancer. This sequence joins TRBV6-5 and TRBJ1-2; 7 bases agree with TRBD1. The CDR3 sequence: CASSLQGGGGYTF. The CDR3 DNA sequence: TGTGCCAGCAGCCTACAAGGGGGCGGAGGCTACACCTTC.